The T cell receptor (beta chain) under discussion was sequenced for a study of PD-L1 blockade in urothelial cancer. The wider study: Analysis of the blood was performed 3 weeks (second dose) and 6 weeks after treatment start. Blood samples had a median of approximately 140,000 T cells, roughly 83,000 unique TCRs, and clonality approximately 0.086.

Study-wide findings and caveats: Enhanced expansion of tumor-associated blood clones at 3 weeks characterized durable-benefit patients.

The time point was: pretreatment peripheral blood. To note about this clone: Its antigen is unknown.

The templates were synthetic TCR analogs, and they were spiked into each PCR. Clones were read by immunoSEQ multiplex PCR, and TCRdb kept only the in-frame ones, dropping some. The sample holds around 45,000 clones, around 81% seen once. This CDR3 has 15 amino acids. Germline lookup yields CDR1 SGHTA and CDR2 FQGNSA. The trim removed 2 bases at V and 5 bases at J, leaving 3 bases unmatched. The clonotype comes from a man aged 55-75 years with urothelial cancer. V usage is TRBV7-2 and J usage is TRBJ2-2, with 9 nucleotides matching TRBD2. The material sequenced was PBMCs, taken around atezolizumab (anti-PD-L1) treatment. CDR3 sequence reads: CASSLRREGTGELFF. Written as DNA, the CDR3 is TGTGCCAGCAGCTTAAGGCGGGAGGGGACCGGGGAGCTGTTTTTT.